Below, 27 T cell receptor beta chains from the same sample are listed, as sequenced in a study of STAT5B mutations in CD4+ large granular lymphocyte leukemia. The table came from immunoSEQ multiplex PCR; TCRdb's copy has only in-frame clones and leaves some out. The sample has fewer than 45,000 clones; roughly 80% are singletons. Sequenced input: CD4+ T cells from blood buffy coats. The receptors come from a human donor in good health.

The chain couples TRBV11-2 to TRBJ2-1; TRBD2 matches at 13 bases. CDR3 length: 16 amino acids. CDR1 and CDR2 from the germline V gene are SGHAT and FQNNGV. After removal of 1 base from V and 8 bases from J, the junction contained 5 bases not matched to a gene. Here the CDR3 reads CASSLVGLAGVHEQFF. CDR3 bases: TGTGCCAGCAGCTTAGTTGGACTAGCGGGAGTGCATGAGCAGTTCTTC.

DNA of the CDR3: TGTGCCAGCAGCCAACAGCAGGGACGAGGCTACACCTTC. It codes for CASSQQQGRGYTF. The genes are TRBV14 and TRBJ1-2, with D possibly TRBD1 on 5 matching bases. Trimming stripped 2 bases from V and 8 bases from J, with 12 bases between. The CDR3 covers 13 residues. Per the germline V gene, CDR1 is SGHDN and CDR2 is FVKESK.

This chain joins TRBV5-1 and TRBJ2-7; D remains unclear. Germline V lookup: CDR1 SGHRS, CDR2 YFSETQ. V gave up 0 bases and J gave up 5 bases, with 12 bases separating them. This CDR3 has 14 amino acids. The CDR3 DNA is TGCGCCAGCAGCTTGGGGCGTGAAACGCACGAGCAGTACTTC. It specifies CASSLGRETHEQYF.

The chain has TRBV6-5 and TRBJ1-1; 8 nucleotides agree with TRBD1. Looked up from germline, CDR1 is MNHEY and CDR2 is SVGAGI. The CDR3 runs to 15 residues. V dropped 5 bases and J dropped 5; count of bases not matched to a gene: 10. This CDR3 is CASSRGWTGRTEAFF. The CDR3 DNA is TGTGCCAGCAGTCGGGGCTGGACAGGGCGGACTGAAGCTTTCTTT.

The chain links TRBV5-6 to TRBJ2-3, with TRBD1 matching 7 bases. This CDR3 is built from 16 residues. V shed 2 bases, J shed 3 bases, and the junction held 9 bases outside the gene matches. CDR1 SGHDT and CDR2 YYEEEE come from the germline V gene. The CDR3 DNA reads TGTGCCAGCAGCTTAGACAGGGTTGCCACGACAGATACGCAGTATTTT. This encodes CASSLDRVATTDTQYF.

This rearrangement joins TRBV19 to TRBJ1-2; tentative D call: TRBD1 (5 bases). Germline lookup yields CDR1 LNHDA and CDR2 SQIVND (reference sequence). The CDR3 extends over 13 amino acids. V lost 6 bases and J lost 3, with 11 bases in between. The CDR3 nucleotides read TGTGCCAGTAGAAAAGACAGAGACTATGGCTACACCTTC. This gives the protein CASRKDRDYGYTF.

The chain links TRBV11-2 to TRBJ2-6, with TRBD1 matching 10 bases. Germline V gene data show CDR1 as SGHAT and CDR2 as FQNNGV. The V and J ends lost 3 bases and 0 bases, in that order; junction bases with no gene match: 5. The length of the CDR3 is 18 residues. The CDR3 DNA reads TGTGCCAGCAGCTTTGGGAGGGACAGGGGCTCTGGGGCCAACGTCCTGACTTTC. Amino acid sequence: CASSFGRDRGSGANVLTF. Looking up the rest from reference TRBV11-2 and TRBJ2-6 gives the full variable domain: EAGVAQSPRYKIIEKRQSVAFWCNPISGHATLYWYQQILGQGPKLLIQFQNNGVVDDSQLPKDRFSAERLKGVDSTLKIQPAKLEDSAVYLCASSFGRDRGSGANVLTFGAGSRLTVL.

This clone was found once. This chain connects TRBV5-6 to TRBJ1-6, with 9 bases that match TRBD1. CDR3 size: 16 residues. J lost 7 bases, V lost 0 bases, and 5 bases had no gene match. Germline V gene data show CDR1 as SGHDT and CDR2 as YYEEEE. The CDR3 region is CASSLAGTGLNSPLHF. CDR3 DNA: TGTGCCAGCAGCTTGGCCGGGACAGGGCTGAATTCACCCCTCCACTTT.

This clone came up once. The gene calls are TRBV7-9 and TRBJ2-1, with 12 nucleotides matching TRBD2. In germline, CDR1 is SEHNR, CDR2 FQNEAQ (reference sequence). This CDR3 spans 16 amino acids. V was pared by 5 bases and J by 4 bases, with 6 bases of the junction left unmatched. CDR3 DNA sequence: TGTGCCAGCAGCCCCCGGACTAGCGGGAAATACAATGAGCAGTTCTTC. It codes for CASSPRTSGKYNEQFF.

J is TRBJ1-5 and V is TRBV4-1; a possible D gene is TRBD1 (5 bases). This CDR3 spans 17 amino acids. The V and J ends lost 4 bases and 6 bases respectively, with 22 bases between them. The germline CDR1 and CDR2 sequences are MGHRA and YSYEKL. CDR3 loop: CASSPIPPKLTVQPQHF. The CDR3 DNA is TGCGCCAGCAGCCCTATTCCTCCAAAATTGACAGTTCAGCCCCAGCATTTT.

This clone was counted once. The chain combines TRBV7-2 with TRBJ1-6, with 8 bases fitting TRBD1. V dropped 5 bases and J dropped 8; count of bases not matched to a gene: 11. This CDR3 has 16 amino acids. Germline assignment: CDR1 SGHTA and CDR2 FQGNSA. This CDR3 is CASSPDRVHPYSPLHF. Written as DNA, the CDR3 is TGTGCCAGCAGCCCGGACAGGGTGCACCCTTATTCACCCCTCCACTTT.

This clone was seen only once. The CDR3 region is CASSLIYGTGSNEKLFF. DNA of the CDR3: TGTGCCAGCAGCTTAATTTACGGGACAGGCTCTAATGAAAAACTGTTTTTT. The rearrangement uses TRBV5-4 and TRBJ1-4; 8 bases are a match to TRBD1. With 2 bases clipped from V and 3 bases from J, the junction kept 9 bases outside the gene matches. The germline V gene has CDR1 SGHNT and CDR2 YYREEE (reference sequence). The CDR3 totals 17 residues.

The CDR3 DNA is TGTGCCAGCTCTCCCAGTAATTTGGACTATGGCTACACCTTC. This translates into CASSPSNLDYGYTF. V gene TRBV18 combines with J gene TRBJ1-2; the D is unclear. The CDR3 sequence is 14 residues long. V was cut by 6 bases and J by 3 bases, with 14 bases left in between. Germline CDR1 KGHSH, CDR2 LQKENI. Looking up the rest from reference TRBV18 and TRBJ1-2 gives the full variable domain: NAGVMQNPRHLVRRRGQEARLRCSPMKGHSHVYWYRQLPEEGLKFMVYLQKENIIDESGMPKERFSAEFPKEGPSILRIQQVVRGDSAAYFCASSPSNLDYGYTFGSGTRLTVV.

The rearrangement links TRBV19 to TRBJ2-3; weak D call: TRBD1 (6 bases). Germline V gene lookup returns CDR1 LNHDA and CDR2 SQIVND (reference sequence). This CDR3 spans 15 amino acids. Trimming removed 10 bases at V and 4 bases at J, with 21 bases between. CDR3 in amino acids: CATQRGEGVADTQYF. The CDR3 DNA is TGTGCCACACAAAGGGGTGAGGGGGTCGCAGATACGCAGTATTTT.

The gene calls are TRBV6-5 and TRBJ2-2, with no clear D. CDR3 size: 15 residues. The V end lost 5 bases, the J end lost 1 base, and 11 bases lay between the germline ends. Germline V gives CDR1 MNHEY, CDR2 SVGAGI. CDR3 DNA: TGTGCCAGCAGTCCTCTCTCAGAGAACACCGGGGAGCTGTTTTTT. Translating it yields CASSPLSENTGELFF.

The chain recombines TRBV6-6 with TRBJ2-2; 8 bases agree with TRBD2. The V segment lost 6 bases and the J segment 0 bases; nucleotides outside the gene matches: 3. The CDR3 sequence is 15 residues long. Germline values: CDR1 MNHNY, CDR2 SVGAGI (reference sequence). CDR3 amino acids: CASSPGLANTGELFF. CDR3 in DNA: TGTGCCAGCAGCCCGGGACTAGCGAACACCGGGGAGCTGTTTTTT.

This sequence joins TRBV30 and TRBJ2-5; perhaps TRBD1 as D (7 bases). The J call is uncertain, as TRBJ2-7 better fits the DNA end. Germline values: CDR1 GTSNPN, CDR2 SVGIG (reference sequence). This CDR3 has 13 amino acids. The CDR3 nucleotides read TGTGCCTGGAGCGCCCAGGGGGGCCGCGAGCAGTACTTC. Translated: CAWSAQGGREQYF.

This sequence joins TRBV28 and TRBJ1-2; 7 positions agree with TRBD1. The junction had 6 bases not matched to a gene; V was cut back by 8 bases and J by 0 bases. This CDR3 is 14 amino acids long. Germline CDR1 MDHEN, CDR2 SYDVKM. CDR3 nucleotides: TGTGCCAGCGGGACTACAGGGGCTAACTATGGCTACACCTTC. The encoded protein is CASGTTGANYGYTF.

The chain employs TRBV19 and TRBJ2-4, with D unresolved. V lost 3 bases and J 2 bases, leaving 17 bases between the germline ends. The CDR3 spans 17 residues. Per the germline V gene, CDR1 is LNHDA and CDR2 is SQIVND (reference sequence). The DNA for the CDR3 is TGTGCCAGTAGTATCTCACTTCACATTGGTTCCAAAAACATTCAGTACTTC. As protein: CASSISLHIGSKNIQYF.

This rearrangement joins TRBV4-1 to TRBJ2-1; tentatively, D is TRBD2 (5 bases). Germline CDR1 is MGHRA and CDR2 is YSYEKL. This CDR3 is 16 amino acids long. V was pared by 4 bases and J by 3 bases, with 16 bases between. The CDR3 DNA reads TGCGCCAGCAGCCCCCGTGATAGCGAACACTACAATGAGCAGTTCTTC. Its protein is CASSPRDSEHYNEQFF.

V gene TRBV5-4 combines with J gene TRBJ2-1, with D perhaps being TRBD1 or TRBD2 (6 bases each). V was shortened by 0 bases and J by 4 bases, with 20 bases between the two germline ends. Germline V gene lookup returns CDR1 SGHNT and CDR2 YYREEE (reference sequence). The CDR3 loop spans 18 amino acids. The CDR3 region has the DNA TGTGCCAGCAGCTTGGGCTCCGCGGGACACCAACCATACAATGAGCAGTTCTTC. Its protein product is CASSLGSAGHQPYNEQFF.

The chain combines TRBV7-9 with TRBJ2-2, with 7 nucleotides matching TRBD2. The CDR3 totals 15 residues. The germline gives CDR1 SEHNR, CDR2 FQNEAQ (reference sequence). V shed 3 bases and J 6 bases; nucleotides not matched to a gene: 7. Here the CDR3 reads CASSFSGLGPGELFF. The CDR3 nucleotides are TGTGCCAGCAGCTTTTCCGGACTAGGACCCGGGGAGCTGTTTTTT.

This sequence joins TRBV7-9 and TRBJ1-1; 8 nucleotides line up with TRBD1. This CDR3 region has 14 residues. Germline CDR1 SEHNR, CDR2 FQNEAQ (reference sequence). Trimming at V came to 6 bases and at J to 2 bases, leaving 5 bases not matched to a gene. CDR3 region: CASSLQGVNTEAFF. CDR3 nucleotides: TGTGCCAGCAGTTTACAGGGGGTAAACACTGAAGCTTTCTTT. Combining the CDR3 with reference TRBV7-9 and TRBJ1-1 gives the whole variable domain DTGVSQNPRHKITKRGQNVTFRCDPISEHNRLYWYRQTLGQGPEFLTYFQNEAQLEKSRLLSDRFSAERPKGSFSTLEIQRTEQGDSAMYLCASSLQGVNTEAFFGQGTRLTVV.

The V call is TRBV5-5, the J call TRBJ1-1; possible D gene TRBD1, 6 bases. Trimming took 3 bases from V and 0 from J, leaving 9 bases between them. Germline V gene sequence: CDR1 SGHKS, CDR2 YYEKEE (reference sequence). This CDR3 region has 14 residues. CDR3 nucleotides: TGTGCCAGCAGCTGGGGGCAGATGAACACTGAAGCTTTCTTT. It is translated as CASSWGQMNTEAFF.

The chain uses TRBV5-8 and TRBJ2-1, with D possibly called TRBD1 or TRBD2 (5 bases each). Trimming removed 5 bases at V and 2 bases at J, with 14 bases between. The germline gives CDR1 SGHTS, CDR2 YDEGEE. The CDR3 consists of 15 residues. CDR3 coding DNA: TGTGCCAGCAGTCCCGAGGGGAGAACCTACAATGAGCAGTTCTTC. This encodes CASSPEGRTYNEQFF.

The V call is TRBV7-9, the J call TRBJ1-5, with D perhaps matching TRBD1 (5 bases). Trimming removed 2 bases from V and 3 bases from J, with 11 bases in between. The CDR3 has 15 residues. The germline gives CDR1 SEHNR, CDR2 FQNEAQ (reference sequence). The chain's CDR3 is CASSLQDSVNQPQHF. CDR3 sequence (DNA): TGTGCCAGCAGCTTACAAGACAGCGTCAATCAGCCCCAGCATTTT.

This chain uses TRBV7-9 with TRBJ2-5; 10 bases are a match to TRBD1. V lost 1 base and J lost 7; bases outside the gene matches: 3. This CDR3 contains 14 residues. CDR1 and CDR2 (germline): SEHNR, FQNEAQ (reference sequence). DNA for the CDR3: TGTGCCAGCAGCTTAGGGGGACAGGGGTCGACCCAGTACTTC. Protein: CASSLGGQGSTQYF. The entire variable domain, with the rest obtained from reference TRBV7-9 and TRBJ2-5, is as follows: DTGVSQNPRHKITKRGQNVTFRCDPISEHNRLYWYRQTLGQGPEFLTYFQNEAQLEKSRLLSDRFSAERPKGSFSTLEIQRTEQGDSAMYLCASSLGGQGSTQYFGPGTRLLVL.